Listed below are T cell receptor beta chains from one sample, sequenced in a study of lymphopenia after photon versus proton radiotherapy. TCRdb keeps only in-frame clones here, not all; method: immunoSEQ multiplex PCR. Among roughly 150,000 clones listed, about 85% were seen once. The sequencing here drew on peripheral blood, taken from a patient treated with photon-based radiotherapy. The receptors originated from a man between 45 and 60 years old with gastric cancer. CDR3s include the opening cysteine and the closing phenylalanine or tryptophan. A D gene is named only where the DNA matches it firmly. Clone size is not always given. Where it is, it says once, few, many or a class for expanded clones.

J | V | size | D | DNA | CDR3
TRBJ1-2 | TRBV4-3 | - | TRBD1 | TGCGCCAGCAGCTCTGGACAGGGGACACATAACTATGGCTACACCTTC | CASSSGQGTHNYGYTF
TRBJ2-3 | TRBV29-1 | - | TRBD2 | TGCAGCGCCGGACGGGGGGTAACAGATACGCAGTATTTT | CSAGRGVTDTQYF
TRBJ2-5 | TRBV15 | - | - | TGTGCCACCAGCAGGGGAACAGGGAGCCCCCAAGAGACCCAGTACTTC | CATSRGTGSPQETQYF
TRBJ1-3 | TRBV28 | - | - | TGTGCCAGTCGGCCATCTGGAAACACCATATATTTT | CASRPSGNTIYF
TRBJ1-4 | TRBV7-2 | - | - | TGTGCCAGCAGCTCCAGGAGCCTTAATGAAAAACTGTTTTTT | CASSSRSLNEKLFF
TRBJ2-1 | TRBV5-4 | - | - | TGTGCCAGCAGCTTGGCCAGGGTACTGGACGATGAGCAGTTCTTC | CASSLARVLDDEQFF
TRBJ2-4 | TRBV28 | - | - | TGTGCCAGCAGTTTGTCCGGGTCGAGTGACATTCAGTACTTC | CASSLSGSSDIQYF
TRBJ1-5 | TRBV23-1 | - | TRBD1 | TGCGCCAGCAGTCCCCGGGACAGTTATAGCAATCAGCCCCAGCATTTT | CASSPRDSYSNQPQHF
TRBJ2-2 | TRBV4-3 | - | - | TGCGCCAGCAGCCAACCACCAGACTGGTCGGACACCGGGGAGCTGTTTTTT | CASSQPPDWSDTGELFF
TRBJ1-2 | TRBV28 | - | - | TGTGCCAGCAGTACCTACCAGGGTAACTATGGCTACACCTTC | CASSTYQGNYGYTF
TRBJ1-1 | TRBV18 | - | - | TGTGCCAGCTCACCACCGGGCAGGCTTGGGAACACTGAAGCTTTCTTT | CASSPPGRLGNTEAFF
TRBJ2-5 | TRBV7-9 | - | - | TGTGCCAGCAGCTTAAAGGGGGCGGGGGAGACCCAGTACTTC | CASSLKGAGETQYF
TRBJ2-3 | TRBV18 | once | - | TGTGCCAGCTCACCTAGCACAGATACGCAGTATTTT | CASSPSTDTQYF
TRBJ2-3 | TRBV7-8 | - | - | TGTGCCAGCAGCTTAGCTAAACAGGGTGGGTCGGATACGCAGTATTTT | CASSLAKQGGSDTQYF
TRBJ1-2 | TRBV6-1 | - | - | TGTGCCAGCAGTGAACAGGAGAACTATGGCTACACCTTC | CASSEQENYGYTF